This entry features one T cell receptor beta chain sequence. No cognate antigen has been identified for it. Base qualities are not at hand, and no much larger clone is one base apart. Enrolling through a virtual design, the prospective study's participants ranged in age from roughly 18 to 90 years and lived across roughly 23 United States geographic areas. In the prospective study, participants were assigned to cohorts based on the clinical history participants reported in a screening survey and a study questionnaire. In the prospective study, mobile phlebotomists collected whole blood, serum and a nasopharyngeal or oropharyngeal swab from each participant. Additional blood draws and questionnaires over an approximately two-month period could optionally be provided by prospective study participants. Before DNA extraction, prospective study blood samples were shipped either frozen or at room temperature.

The immunoSEQ Assay, a bias-controlled multiplex PCR, was used to amplify TCRbeta CDR3 regions from genomic DNA. The study's processing was this. Nucleated cell counts per sample were estimated from amplification of reference gene primers within the assay. To quantify the absolute abundance of each unique TCRbeta CDR3 rearrangement, sequence reads were collapsed and filtered. For each sample, productive Simpson clonality was calculated by taking the square root of Simpson's diversity index across productive rearrangements. TCRdb holds this immuneACCESS table with in-frame rearrangements only. Some clones are missing; in checked studies, unresolved V genes explain under half, and the rest has no known cause. V, J and clone size reflect that table, while D and trimming were determined from the DNA. The sample yields around 150,000 clones; around four fifths were counted once. The ten most abundant clones make up around 3.7% of the sample.

These data come from a study of blood T cell repertoires in COVID-19 (dated by TCRdb to 2019 to 2021). About the investigation overall: The collaborator samples originated in the United States, Italy and Spain and spanned the acute and convalescent phases of COVID-19. Where available, HLA class I and class II types were obtained from metadata supplied by the sample provider rather than from assay-based typing. Sample metadata almost always included a de-identified subject ID, COVID-19 status, age in years and sex. The samples were drawn from two sources: the first 160 participants of the ongoing ImmuneRACE study, and over 950 subjects contributed by 6 global collaborators. Deeply sampled blood TCRbeta repertoires from subjects exposed to, actively infected with, or recovered from COVID-19 were included in the dataset. The repertoires were made available in a free public database intended to serve as a resource for research on the immune response to SARS-CoV-2. The material from the prospective study consisted of cDNA or gDNA derived from T cells, B-cell-depleted T cells, or PBMCs. Overall study outcomes, separate from this receptor: How much clinical and demographic metadata was included differed by source and by participant, and the metadata was provided uncurated.

The CDR3 spans 13 residues, from the cysteine through the phenylalanine. Only CDR3 DNA is held: 39 bases, read in frame from base 1. The V and J ends are trimmed by 5 bases and 1 base, leaving 6 bases between them. From the germline V gene, CDR1 is SGHDT and CDR2 is YYEEEE. The source material was PBMCs or T cells enriched from blood (not recorded which). This TCR was sampled from a woman aged 45 to 65 with acute COVID-19. The sequence joins TRBV5-6 to TRBJ2-2; the D gene identity is not certain. At the DNA level, the sequence is TGTGCCAGCAGTTCACAGAACACCGGGGAGCTGTTTTTT. Protein translation: CASSSQNTGELFF.